This entry concerns a single T cell receptor (beta chain). This clone was seen only a few times. The antigen it recognizes is unknown. No much larger clone exists at a distance of one base, and base qualities are not known. This entry is derived from a study of beta chain features in type 1 diabetes (dated by TCRdb to 2016 to 2019). Turning to the overall study: Mean age, gender distribution, total cell number and subset yield were not different between patients and healthy donors. In the study, recently diagnosed type 1 diabetes patients and matched healthy donors were compared on the TCRB repertoires of their sorted circulating CD4+ T cell subsets. A total of roughly 98,000,000 sorted cells were examined across all samples, and RNA yield correlated strongly with the number of cells per subset. Naive and central memory subsets were obtained from all 30 or so donors, but regulatory and stem cell-like memory subsets were isolated from only 8 patients and 8 healthy donors.

The CDR3, from cysteine to phenylalanine, totals 16 residues. Solely the CDR3 DNA is kept, with 48 bases framed from the first base. V ends up 4 bases short and J 0 bases short, with an unmatched junction base count of 4. CDR1 is given as SGHTA and CDR2 as FQGNSA, both from the germline V gene. The entire isolated RNA was reverse transcribed using the High Capacity cDNA Reverse Transcription Kit, and thus expressed TCRB transcripts were sequenced. Deep immunoSEQ sequencing was applied to naive, central memory and regulatory T cell samples, giving an average of about 3.6 million total reads per sample. After sorted cells were lysed in RLT buffer, RNA was extracted with DNase-treated RNeasy Micro or Mini kits, with the choice depending on cell number. Each cell subset was processed separately to prevent cross-contamination, with patient and healthy donor samples processed together. The immunoSEQ multiplex PCR was used to amplify TCRB sequences from cDNA, yielding 87-bp fragments that span the CDR3 region. The amplicons were sequenced using the Illumina HiSeq platform. In the source study's methods: PCR bias was computationally corrected using synthetic template baselines, reads within Hamming distance 2 were collapsed, and singletons that could not be merged were discarded. Reads were aligned to IMGT to assign V, D and J genes, CDR3 length, and insertions or deletions at six rearrangement sites. Clonotype counts were normalized to sorted cell number within each subset before computing true diversity and Gini coefficients with the tcR R package. The overlap coefficient, calculated on TCRB nucleotide sequences, was used to measure repertoire sharing. TCRdb provides this immuneACCESS table in a form limited to in-frame rearrangements. Some clones are lacking; in checked studies, under half of them reflect an unresolved V gene, and why the rest are absent is not known. V and J calls and clone size are given by that table; D and trimming were obtained from the DNA. In this sample the table shows 150,000 to 190,000 clones, around 8% of which occur a single time. Less than 0.85% of the sample rests with the top ten.

Each donor gave one peripheral blood draw, roughly 110 mL on average, collected into heparinised tubes. Naive, central memory, regulatory and stem cell-like memory CD4+ T cells were sorted on a BD FACSAria II using a panel including CD45RO, CCR7, CD25, CD127, CD95 and CD27. Purity was above 95% for every sorted population. Right away, PBMCs were isolated by Lymphoprep density gradient centrifugation and were stained directly, with no culture step. So that batch effects would be minimized, each experiment stained and sorted samples in pairs, pairing one healthy donor with one patient. What the authors observed across the whole study: Naive, central memory and regulatory TCRB repertoires appeared more similar among patients than among healthy donors. HLA sub-analyses involved small numbers of individuals, so any influence of HLA type on TCRB rearrangement remained unresolved. Because cDNA was sequenced instead of genomic DNA, highly expressing activated cells could be over-represented, though the groups showed no difference in activation or CD3 levels. PCR might favor shorter templates, but patient and control samples were amplified and corrected together, so any skew would affect both groups equally. Fewer insertions and more nucleotide deletions at VDJ recombination sites were observed in patients with type 1 diabetes, implying thymic rearrangement abnormalities. A moderate but significant shortening of TCRB CDR3 length was observed in type 1 diabetes patients in all four CD4+ subsets.

The sequenced material came from central memory CD4+ T cells from blood. The source is a man aged 18 to 30 in good health. Recombination joined TRBV7-2 with TRBJ2-2; 8 bases in the middle match TRBD2. DNA sequence: TGTGCCAGCAGCTCGGCGGGGGGACCGAACACCGGGGAGCTGTTTTTT. It codes for CASSSAGGPNTGELFF.